These 5 T cell receptor beta chains were all obtained from the same sample, sequenced in a study of T-cell memory formation after mild COVID-19. In TCRdb, the 5' RACE reads were re-called with MiXCR into one record per CDR3 protein. The sample has 250,000 to 300,000 distinct CDR3 sequences, approximately 18% seen once; the top ten hold about 21%. Input material: PBMCs or a T cell subset sorted from them (not recorded which). The receptors shown here come from a man younger than 35 who had mild COVID-19 (a few samples of this study predate the infection). Cell type and time point are not known.

This clonotype was seen only a few times. The chain combines TRBV10-3 with TRBJ2-2; D is unresolved. The CDR3 consists of 12 residues. The V end lost 4 bases, the J end lost 3 bases, and 3 bases lay between the germline ends. Germline lookup yields CDR1 ENHRY and CDR2 SYGVKD. The chain's CDR3 is CAISVDTGELFF. CDR3 nucleotide sequence: TGTGCCATCAGTGTGGACACCGGGGAGCTGTTTTTT.

The chain uses TRBV5-8 and TRBJ1-5; no firm D call. Trimming took off 0 bases at V and 7 bases at J, with 11 bases between the two ends. The CDR3 runs to 14 residues. The germline CDR1 and CDR2 sequences are SGHTS and YDEGEE. The CDR3 region is CASSLVDFTQPQHF. In nucleotides, the CDR3 is TGTGCCAGCAGCTTGGTGGACTTTACCCAGCCCCAGCATTTT.

This chain joins TRBV15 and TRBJ2-5, with 8 bases aligning to TRBD2. V was pared by 0 bases and J by 1 base, with 7 bases of the junction left unmatched. The V gene's germline CDR1 is LNHNV and CDR2 YYDKDF (reference sequence). The CDR3 has 17 residues. In nucleotides, the CDR3 is TGTGCCACCAGCAGAGAATGGTTAGCGGGGCTCCAAGAGACCCAGTACTTC. This codes for CATSREWLAGLQETQYF. The full variable domain, with the rest looked up from reference TRBV15 and TRBJ2-5, is DAMVIQNPRYQVTQFGKPVTLSCSQTLNHNVMYWYQQKSSQAPKLLFHYYDKDFNNEADTPDNFQSRRPNTSFCFLDIRSPGLGDTAMYLCATSREWLAGLQETQYFGPGTRLLVL.

J is TRBJ2-5 and V is TRBV2; perhaps D is TRBD1 or TRBD2 (5 bases each). The V gene lost 8 bases and the J gene lost 14 bases, with 18 bases spanning the gap. Germline V lookup: CDR1 SNHLY, CDR2 FYNNEI. This CDR3 comprises 11 residues. The CDR3 sequence is CASGDRQSYYF. DNA of the CDR3: TGTGCCAGCGGGGACCGCCAGAGCTATTACTTC.

J is TRBJ2-2 and V is TRBV4-1; D not resolved. The germline CDR1 and CDR2 sequences are MGHRA and YSYEKL. Deletions cut 1 base from V and 6 bases from J, with 15 bases between. The CDR3 totals 16 residues. CDR3 loop: CASSQVFRSRPGELFF. The CDR3 bases are TGCGCCAGCAGCCAAGTTTTTAGATCTCGGCCCGGGGAGCTGTTTTTT.